These T cell receptor beta chains were read from a single sample in a study of T cell repertoires in cytomegalovirus infection. For these receptors, no antigen is known. TCRdb called the reads again in MiXCR, with one record for every CDR3 protein. The sample has tens of thousands of distinct CDR3 sequences, about 26% seen once; the top ten hold 45% to 65%. This sample comprised CD8+ T cells from cultured PBMCs, obtained from culture after CMV antigen stimulation. The receptors here all came from a human donor in good health (CMV status not recorded). Some clones in this sample may be carry-over from other donors' samples. Each CDR3 is given with its conserved first and last residue. The D gene is left open where the match is weak. The size field is filled for only some rows; it gives once, few, many or a size class.

. TRBJ1-3 many TRBV7-9 CASSPGITGNTIYF TGTGCCAGCAGTCCGGGAATAACTGGAAACACCATATATTTT
TRBD2 TRBJ2-3 few TRBV7-9 CASGTGTSGTDTQYF TGTGCCAGCGGAACCGGGACTAGCGGCACAGATACGCAGTATTTT
. TRBJ1-5 once TRBV19 CASSTREAARRHF TGTGCCAGTAGTACCCGCGAAGCAGCCCGGAGGCATTTT
TRBD1 TRBJ1-1 few TRBV13 CASSRGTGGMDTEAFF TGTGCCAGCAGCCGGGGGACAGGGGGCATGGACACTGAAGCTTTCTTT
. TRBJ1-1 few TRBV4-1 CASSQGEGTLNTEAFF TGCGCCAGCAGCCAAGGGGAGGGGACTTTGAACACTGAAGCTTTCTTT
. TRBJ2-5 . TRBV7-3 CASSALGPQETQYF TGTGCCAGCAGCGCGCTGGGGCCTCAAGAGACCCAGTACTTC
TRBD2 TRBJ2-3 . TRBV2 CASSVESSGDTDTQYF TGTGCCAGCAGTGTGGAGAGTAGCGGGGACACAGATACGCAGTATTTT
. TRBJ2-1 few TRBV27 CASSLSNSDNEQFF TGTGCCAGCAGTTTATCGAACAGCGACAATGAGCAGTTCTTC
TRBD1 TRBJ2-1 . TRBV19 CASSLDRGLPDEQFF TGTGCCAGTAGTCTCGACAGGGGGCTCCCGGATGAGCAGTTCTTC
. TRBJ1-1 . TRBV19 CASSQPVLTVKNTEAFF TGTGCCAGTAGTCAACCTGTTTTGACAGTTAAGAACACTGAAGCTTTCTTT
. TRBJ2-7 many TRBV7-9 CASSDATYEQYF TGTGCCAGCAGCGACGCTACCTACGAGCAGTACTTC
TRBD2 TRBJ2-3 many TRBV28 CASMGRLAGAPGSYF TGTGCCAGCATGGGCCGGCTAGCGGGGGCCCCAGGGTCGTATTTT
. TRBJ2-3 many TRBV6-4 CASSDSGDSDTQYF TGTGCCAGCAGTGACTCGGGGGATTCAGATACGCAGTATTTT